These 20 T cell receptor beta chains originate from one sample sequenced in a study of technical replicates of blood from a handful of donors (TCRdb year 2017). To prepare the library, the immunoSEQ multiplex PCR assay was applied. Entries here come from immuneACCESS through TCRdb and include only in-frame sequences with V and J called. Some clones fail to appear in such tables; in the studies checked, an unresolved V gene covers under half of the shortfall, and the cause of the remainder is unknown. Present in this sample are about 70,000 clones, 80% to 95% of which were seen just once. The ten top clones hold roughly 0.41% of the sample. The sequenced sample consisted of T cells isolated from PBMCs. Source of these receptors: a human donor in good health.

This chain joins TRBV15 and TRBJ1-2; perhaps TRBD1 as D (6 bases). Per the germline V gene, CDR1 is LNHNV and CDR2 is YYDKDF (reference sequence). The CDR3 runs 15 residues. V dropped 1 base and J dropped 6 bases, with 15 bases sitting between them. The CDR3 loop reads CATSRGGGILHGYTF. The CDR3 DNA is TGTGCCACCAGCAGAGGAGGGGGAATTCTACATGGCTACACCTTC.

The chain uses TRBV27 and TRBJ1-5; D unresolved. Trimming cost V 3 bases and J 4 bases, with 7 bases left between them. The CDR3 contains 13 residues. Germline V gene lookup returns CDR1 MNHEY and CDR2 SMNVEV (reference sequence). The CDR3 sequence is CASSFSGNQPQHF. In DNA form, the CDR3 reads TGTGCCAGCAGTTTCTCAGGTAATCAGCCCCAGCATTTT.

The chain has TRBV7-2 and TRBJ2-4, with D perhaps TRBD2 (7 bases). This CDR3 has 15 amino acids. CDR1 and CDR2 from the germline V gene are SGHTA and FQGNSA. Between the trimmed V and J ends, which lost 0 bases and 8 bases, there was a span of 14 bases. CDR3 loop: CASSLAPGEGDIQYF. The CDR3 region has the DNA TGTGCCAGCAGCTTAGCTCCAGGGGAGGGGGACATTCAGTACTTC.

The V gene is TRBV29-1, the J gene TRBJ2-3; a weak D match, TRBD2 (6 bases). Germline lookup yields CDR1 SQVTM and CDR2 ANQGSEA. The CDR3 sequence is 14 residues long. Between the trimmed V and J ends, which lost 6 bases and 0 bases, there was a span of 13 bases. The CDR3 DNA is TGCAGCGTGACTAGTAAATCTAGCACAGATACGCAGTATTTT. The encoded protein is CSVTSKSSTDTQYF.

The chain combines TRBV7-9 with TRBJ2-2; TRBD2 matches at 8 bases. Germline CDR1 is SEHNR and CDR2 is FQNEAQ (reference sequence). The V gene end was trimmed by 8 bases and the J gene end by 0 bases; junction bases not matched to a gene: 2. The CDR3 consists of 14 residues. CDR3 residues: CASPGLANTGELFF. The CDR3 DNA is TGTGCCAGCCCGGGACTAGCGAACACCGGGGAGCTGTTTTTT.

This sequence joins TRBV28 and TRBJ2-7; unclear D gene. The germline V gene has CDR1 MDHEN and CDR2 SYDVKM. CDR3 length: 11 amino acids. V shed 5 bases and J shed 6 bases, with 8 bases lying between them. DNA of the CDR3: TGTGCCAGCAGTGAAAGGAGCGAGCAGTACTTC. Its protein product is CASSERSEQYF. The full variable domain, in which reference TRBV28 and TRBJ2-7 provide the parts outside the CDR3, is DVKVTQSSRYLVKRTGEKVFLECVQDMDHENMFWYRQDPGLGLRLIYFSYDVKMKEKGDIPEGYSVSREKKERFSLILESASTNQTSMYLCASSERSEQYFGPGTRLTVT.

As regards this clone: An end of the junction does not agree with germline; a read error may underlie this. The chain combines TRBV30 with TRBJ2-5; 9 bases line up with TRBD2. The CDR3 is 12 residues long. Germline assignment: CDR1 GTSNPN and CDR2 SVGIG (reference sequence). Here the CDR3 reads CAWTSAQETQYF. CDR3 DNA: TGTGCATGGACTAGCGCCCAAGAGACCCAGTACTTC.

The chain employs TRBV10-3 and TRBJ1-1; TRBD1 aligns across 7 bases. Germline V lookup: CDR1 ENHRY, CDR2 SYGVKD. Trimming took 5 bases from V and 7 from J; bases not matched to a gene: 10. This CDR3 is 14 amino acids long. The DNA for the CDR3 is TGTGCCATCAGTTCCCTGGGACAGAGGGATGAAGCTTTCTTT. Translation gives CAISSLGQRDEAFF.

The chain has TRBV6-6 and TRBJ1-1; tentatively, D is TRBD1 (6 bases). The ends were cut back, 0 bases at V and 7 bases at J, with 9 bases in the middle. CDR1 and CDR2 from the germline V gene are MNHNY and SVGAGI (reference sequence). The CDR3 spans 13 residues. The CDR3: CASSYSWGHEAFF. CDR3 DNA: TGTGCCAGCAGTTACTCATGGGGGCATGAAGCTTTCTTT.

This chain joins TRBV23-1 and TRBJ1-2; D remains unclear. TRBV23-1 qualifies as an ORF whose function is uncertain. The germline V and J ends were trimmed by 2 bases and 2 bases, with 15 bases remaining between them. The CDR3 is 16 amino acids. CDR3 coding DNA: TGCGCCAGCAGTCAACCGCAGAACCTCATAAACTATGGCTACACCTTC. This encodes CASSQPQNLINYGYTF.

The rearrangement joins TRBV4-2 to TRBJ2-7, with D hard to call. Deletions cut 0 bases from V and 4 bases from J, with 10 bases between. Germline CDR1 and CDR2: LGHNA and YNFKEQ. This CDR3 region has 14 residues. CDR3 amino acids: CASSQEEISYEQYF. CDR3 nucleotide sequence: TGTGCCAGCAGCCAAGAAGAGATATCTTACGAGCAGTACTTC.

The V and J genes are TRBV19 and TRBJ2-1; the match to TRBD1 covers 10 bases. The junction had 7 bases not matched to a gene; V was cut back by 3 bases and J by 8 bases. CDR1 is LNHDA and CDR2 is SQIVND in the germline V gene (reference sequence). The CDR3 runs 15 residues. As DNA, the CDR3 is TGTGCCAGTAGTATCGACAGGGGGCACATATATGAGCAGTTCTTC. This encodes CASSIDRGHIYEQFF.

The rearrangement links TRBV27 to TRBJ2-3, with 11 bases matching TRBD2. CDR3 length: 20 residues. Per the germline V gene, CDR1 is MNHEY and CDR2 is SMNVEV (reference sequence). The junction had 20 bases not matched to a gene; V was cut back by 4 bases and J by 5 bases. The CDR3 DNA reads as TGTGCCAGCAGTTCCCAGCTAGCGGGAGGCCCATTCAACTCCAAAGATACGCAGTATTTT. Translation: CASSSQLAGGPFNSKDTQYF.

The CDR3 spells CASSFTSTGEQYF. Here the CDR3 DNA reads TGTGCCAGCAGTTTTACTAGTACTGGCGAGCAGTACTTC. This chain uses TRBV7-9 with TRBJ2-7; weak D call: TRBD2 (5 bases). This CDR3 contains 13 residues. Germline values: CDR1 SEHNR, CDR2 FQNEAQ (reference sequence). The V end lost 6 bases, the J end lost 6 bases, and 15 bases lay between the germline ends.

This chain connects TRBV6-6 to TRBJ2-7, with D possibly being TRBD2 (5 bases). V lost 0 bases and J lost 5, with 5 bases in between. This CDR3 spans 12 amino acids. CDR1 and CDR2 from the germline V gene are MNHNY and SVGAGI (reference sequence). Written as DNA, the CDR3 is TGTGCCAGCAGTTACTCGAGGGACGAGCAGTACTTC. Translation gives CASSYSRDEQYF.

This chain connects TRBV7-9 to TRBJ2-7, with 7 positions matching TRBD1. CDR1 and CDR2 (germline): SEHNR, FQNEAQ (reference sequence). CDR3 length equals 14 residues. Trimming at V came to 1 base and at J to 6 bases, leaving 6 bases not matched to a gene. The CDR3 spells CASSLGGGRGEQYF. The CDR3 DNA reads TGTGCCAGCAGCTTAGGAGGGGGCAGGGGCGAGCAGTACTTC.

The rearrangement uses TRBV7-9 and TRBJ2-3; 8 bases agree with TRBD1. This CDR3 is built from 14 residues. V lost 5 bases to trimming and J lost 2 bases; unmatched junction nucleotides: 3. The germline gives CDR1 SEHNR, CDR2 FQNEAQ (reference sequence). The CDR3 DNA is TGTGCCAGCAGCCCGACAGGGGCCACAGATACGCAGTATTTT. Amino acids: CASSPTGATDTQYF.

This CDR3 is CASRAGSGAFF. CDR3 coding DNA: TGTGCCAGCAGGGCCGGGAGCGGAGCTTTCTTT. The rearrangement uses TRBV6-5 and TRBJ1-1, with unresolved D. CDR3 length: 11 residues. V dropped 6 bases and J dropped 10 bases, with 12 bases sitting between them. CDR1 is MNHEY and CDR2 is SVGAGI in the germline V gene.

The chain employs TRBV19 and TRBJ2-5; D unclear. Trimming took off 5 bases at V and 5 bases at J, with 12 bases between the two ends. This CDR3 contains 13 residues. Germline V gene lookup returns CDR1 LNHDA and CDR2 SQIVND (reference sequence). CDR3 in amino acids: CASSVQVLETQYF. DNA for the CDR3: TGTGCCAGTAGTGTTCAGGTCCTTGAGACCCAGTACTTC.

This clone was recorded only once. Here the CDR3 reads CASSSQGKGYEQYF. Written as DNA, the CDR3 is TGTGCCAGCAGTTCTCAGGGGAAAGGTTACGAGCAGTACTTC. The chain recombines TRBV27 with TRBJ2-7; D possibly corresponds to TRBD1 (6 bases). The germline CDR1 and CDR2 sequences are MNHEY and SMNVEV (reference sequence). CDR3 length: 14 amino acids. Trimming removed 4 bases at V and 4 bases at J, with 14 bases between.